At least ten counts were recorded for the clone carrying this TCR beta chain. The antigen is unknown. This specimen belongs to a study of T cells in Graves' hyperthyroidism and ophthalmopathy. Regarding the study as a whole: The model predicted ophthalmopathy a median approximately six months before onset.

Germline values: CDR1 DFQATT, CDR2 SNEGSKA (reference sequence). CDR3 size: 14 residues. Trimming removed 1 base at V and 5 bases at J, with 13 bases between. Sampled blood dates from first hyperthyroidism diagnosis, and it precedes any ophthalmopathy symptoms. This sample holds PBMCs from about 10 ml fresh peripheral blood. RNA transcripts provided the source from which TCR beta CDR3 regions were amplified. TCR CDR3 regions were first amplified by RT-PCR with HTBI primers. Using its own MiXCR run on the multiplex PCR reads, TCRdb lists one record per CDR3 protein. The sample carries around 380,000 distinct CDR3 sequences, approximately 13% recorded once.

The sequence derives from a man aged 30-40 years with Graves' hyperthyroidism that later progressed to Graves' ophthalmopathy. Sequencing was carried out using blood. This chain links TRBV20-1 with TRBJ2-3; D is undetermined. CDR3 coding DNA: TGCAGTGCTAGAGTGGCGGTTGGGGTAGATACGCAGTATTTT. This encodes CSARVAVGVDTQYF.